The 30 T cell receptor beta chains in this list originate from one sample, sequenced in a study of neurological immune-mediated disorders (dated by TCRdb to about 2019). The library was made by 5' RACE. The instrument given in TCRdb is Illumina HiSeq 2500. TCRdb handled the public reads itself, with Q25 trimming in fastp and clone calling in MiXCR, and kept productive beta chains. Under each unique CDR3 protein, matching rows form one entry showing the most common genes and DNA. Counted in this sample were about 66,000 distinct CDR3 sequences; 3.4% of them appeared once. Of the sample, around 3.7% is held by the ten largest clones. Sequences were obtained from PBMCs. The receptors originated from a man aged 35 to 55 with multiple sclerosis.

This clonotype occurred many times. This chain uses TRBV6-5 with TRBJ2-1, with a weak D call TRBD1 (6 bases). There are 13 residues in the CDR3. In germline, CDR1 is MNHEY, CDR2 SVGAGI. The V and J ends lost 6 bases and 8 bases respectively, with 14 bases between them. The CDR3 region is CASSPWGHDEQFF. In nucleotides, the CDR3 is TGTGCCAGCAGCCCTTGGGGGCACGATGAGCAGTTCTTC.

This clonotype has a count of ten or more. The chain combines TRBV19 with TRBJ2-1, with 7 positions matching TRBD2. This CDR3 has 16 residues. Germline V gene data show CDR1 as LNHDA and CDR2 as SQIVND (reference sequence). Trimming cost V 3 bases and J 3 bases; bases outside gene matches: 8. CDR3 amino acids: CASSISASGNYNEQFF. The DNA for the CDR3 is TGTGCCAGTAGTATTTCCGCAAGCGGGAACTACAATGAGCAGTTCTTC.

Many counts were recorded for this clonotype. The chain is built from TRBV5-1 and TRBJ2-2; possibly TRBD2 for D (6 bases). The germline V and J ends were trimmed by 1 base and 5 bases, with 12 bases remaining between them. Germline-derived CDR1 and CDR2 are SGHRS and YFSETQ. The CDR3 is 15 residues long. The CDR3 loop reads CASSLMGLATGELFF. The DNA of the CDR3 is TGCGCCAGCAGCTTGATGGGACTCGCAACCGGGGAGCTGTTTTTT.

A word on this clonotype: A clone one base away is much larger, so this may be a read error. V usage is TRBV6-1 and J usage is TRBJ2-1; D is uncertain. Germline V CDR1 and CDR2: MNHNS, SASEGT. This CDR3 is 11 amino acids long. The CDR3 bases are TGTGCCGGCAGTTTGGCCCGGAAGCAGTTCTTC. Its translation: CAGSLARKQFF.

This clonotype came up many times. V is TRBV5-1 and J is TRBJ1-6; unclear D gene. V gave up 0 bases and J gave up 3 bases, with 19 bases separating them. Per germline, CDR1 SGHRS and CDR2 YFSETQ. There are 19 residues in the CDR3. The CDR3 loop reads CASSLAGLFGGFYNSPLHF. The CDR3 nucleotides are TGCGCCAGCAGCTTGGCCGGCCTCTTTGGTGGGTTCTATAATTCACCCCTCCACTTT. Full variable domain (remainder filled in from reference TRBV5-1 and TRBJ1-6): KAGVTQTPRYLIKTRGQQVTLSCSPISGHRSVSWYQQTPGQGLQFLFEYFSETQRNKGNFPGRFSGRQFSNSRSEMNVSTLELGDSALYLCASSLAGLFGGFYNSPLHFGNGTRLTVT.

This clonotype came up many times. This rearrangement joins TRBV5-1 to TRBJ1-1; the D gene is possibly TRBD1 (6 bases). This CDR3 comprises 14 residues. The V end lost 4 bases, the J end lost 3 bases, and 13 bases lay between the germline ends. The germline CDR1 and CDR2 sequences are SGHRS and YFSETQ. CDR3 DNA sequence: TGCGCCAGCAGCCCTGGACAGAGGGACACTGAAGCTTTCTTT. It codes for CASSPGQRDTEAFF.

Ten or more counts support this clonotype. The V call is TRBV20-1, the J call TRBJ2-3; 8 nucleotides line up with TRBD2. The length of the CDR3 is 14 residues. V gave up 4 bases and J gave up 0 bases; unmatched junction bases: 3. CDR1 and CDR2 (germline): DFQATT, SNEGSKA (reference sequence). The chain's CDR3 is CSATSSGSTDTQYF. The CDR3 DNA follows: TGCAGTGCTACTTCTAGCGGGAGCACAGATACGCAGTATTTT.

This clonotype was observed many times. The rearrangement joins TRBV24-1 to TRBJ1-1, with 8 bases that match TRBD1. The germline V gene has CDR1 KGHDR and CDR2 SFDVKD. Losses at the gene ends were 3 bases for V and 9 bases for J; bases not matched to a gene: 5. The CDR3 totals 13 residues. Written as DNA, the CDR3 is TGTGCCACCAGTGATCCCGACAGGGGCCAAGCTTTCTTT. It yields the protein CATSDPDRGQAFF.

This clonotype was counted ten times or more. The chain uses TRBV2 and TRBJ2-3, with D unclear. CDR1 is SNHLY and CDR2 is FYNNEI in the germline V gene. The germline V and J ends were trimmed by 5 bases and 1 base, with 10 bases remaining between them. The CDR3 length is 14 residues. The CDR3 nucleotides read TGTGCCAGCAGTCTAGAAGAGGGCACAGATACGCAGTATTTT. It is translated as CASSLEEGTDTQYF.

With respect to this clonotype: This could be a read error, since a much larger clone is one nucleotide away. V gene TRBV5-1 combines with J gene TRBJ2-1, with D hard to call. The CDR3 is 15 residues long. Germline V gene data show CDR1 as SGHRS and CDR2 as YFSETQ. Trimming took 4 bases from V and 6 from J, leaving 17 bases between them. The CDR3 DNA is TGCGCCAGCAGCCAAGGACGGGCTCCCCTCAATGAGCAGTTCTTC. Protein product: CASSQGRAPLNEQFF.

In this sample, this clonotype turned up a few times. A clone one base away is much larger, so this may be a read error. This chain joins TRBV5-1 and TRBJ2-5; D gene unclear. Germline CDR1 and CDR2: SGHRS and YFSETQ. The CDR3 is 12 residues long. The CDR3 DNA follows: TGCGACAGCAGCTTTACCCAAGAGACCCAGTACTTC. Its translation: CDSSFTQETQYF.

A remark on this clonotype: It may be a read error: a sequence one base away is much more abundant. The chain is built from TRBV12-3 or TRBV12-4 and TRBJ1-5, with D possibly being TRBD1 (6 bases). The CDR3 sequence is 11 residues long. Trimming took 7 bases from V and 12 from J, leaving 13 bases between them. CDR3 protein: CASTKGGHQHF. The CDR3 DNA is TGTGCCAGCACCAAAGGGGGGCACCAGCATTTT.

Ten or more counts support this clonotype. The gene calls are TRBV5-1 and TRBJ2-7; 14 bases agree with TRBD2. V dropped 4 bases and J dropped 7; count of bases not matched to a gene: 10. Per germline, CDR1 SGHRS and CDR2 YFSETQ. This CDR3 is built from 16 residues. Here the CDR3 reads CASSLSGLAGVGEQYF. The CDR3 DNA reads as TGCGCCAGCAGCCTCTCGGGACTAGCGGGGGTGGGGGAGCAGTACTTC.

This clonotype was observed at least ten times. The CDR3 DNA sequence: TGTGCCAGCACCTCCGGCGGGGCCCAAGAGACCCAGTACTTC. Amino acid sequence: CASTSGGAQETQYF. The J gene is TRBJ2-5, the V gene TRBV7-9, with a tentative D call TRBD2 (6 bases). V was clipped by 7 bases and J by 1 base, with 13 bases between them. This CDR3 has 14 amino acids. In germline, CDR1 is SEHNR, CDR2 FQNEAQ (reference sequence).

This clonotype was seen repeatedly, ten times or more. The chain is built from TRBV6-5 and TRBJ1-6; TRBD1 might be the D (6 bases). The V end was cut by 0 bases, the J end by 0 bases, with 12 bases between. The germline CDR1 and CDR2 sequences are MNHEY and SVGAGI. This CDR3 is built from 18 residues. CDR3 sequence reads: CASSYSVRGSSYNSPLHF. The CDR3 nucleotides read TGTGCCAGCAGTTACTCAGTAAGGGGGAGCTCCTATAATTCACCCCTCCACTTT.

The chain is built from TRBV27 and TRBJ2-3, with TRBD1 matching over 10 bases. CDR3 length: 18 residues. CDR1 MNHEY and CDR2 SMNVEV come from the germline V gene (reference sequence). Losses at the gene ends were 8 bases for V and 0 bases for J; bases not matched to a gene: 14. This CDR3 reads CASCTVWRDRGSTDTQYF. The CDR3 DNA is TGTGCCAGCTGCACCGTCTGGAGGGACAGGGGTAGCACAGATACGCAGTATTTT.

In its sample, this clonotype was seen many times. The chain couples TRBV5-6 to TRBJ1-2; the D is unclear. V lost 1 base to trimming and J lost 8 bases, with 12 bases between them. This CDR3 is built from 13 residues. The germline V gene encodes CDR1 SGHDT and CDR2 YYEEEE. In DNA form, the CDR3 reads TGTGCCAGCAGCTTGTTGCCAGGTAACGGCTACACCTTC. Residues: CASSLLPGNGYTF.

This clonotype was seen many times. One end of the junction is discordant with germline, which a read error may explain. The genes are TRBV7-9 and TRBJ2-1; TRBD1 is a possible D gene (6 bases). CDR3 length equals 18 residues. Germline values: CDR1 SEHNR, CDR2 FQNEAQ (reference sequence). This chain's CDR3 is CASSDPGQGLPPYDEQFF. Here the CDR3 DNA reads TGTGCCAGCAGCGACCCGGGACAAGGTCTCCCTCCCTACGATGAGCAGTTCTTC.

This clonotype was seen at least ten times. The chain carries TRBV18 and TRBJ2-1, with D unresolved. This CDR3 is 12 amino acids long. Germline CDR1 reads KGHSH; CDR2 reads LQKENI. V was clipped by 6 bases and J by 8 bases, with 11 bases between them. The CDR3 protein is CASSVGRYEQFF. As DNA, the CDR3 is TGTGCCAGCTCGGTCGGGCGGTATGAGCAGTTCTTC.

Many counts were recorded for this clonotype. The genes are TRBV4-1 and TRBJ1-2; D is possibly TRBD1 (5 bases). The CDR3 totals 14 residues. CDR1 and CDR2 (germline): MGHRA, YSYEKL. V was shortened by 0 bases and J by 1 base, with 6 bases between the two germline ends. CDR3: CASSQDRVNYGYTF. The CDR3 bases are TGCGCCAGCAGCCAAGACAGGGTTAACTATGGCTACACCTTC.

This rearrangement joins TRBV5-8 to TRBJ1-5, with 10 nucleotides matching TRBD1. The V and J ends lost 3 bases and 4 bases, in that order; junction bases with no gene match: 10. Germline CDR1 reads SGHTS; CDR2 reads YDEGEE. The CDR3 covers 17 residues. Here the CDR3 reads CASSSPDRGKGNQPQHF. In DNA form, the CDR3 reads TGTGCCAGCAGCTCCCCGGACAGGGGGAAGGGGAATCAGCCCCAGCATTTT.

This clonotype was seen repeatedly, ten times or more. The V and J genes are TRBV20-1 and TRBJ1-5; 8 nucleotides align to TRBD1. V shed 6 bases, J shed 0 bases, and the junction held 7 bases outside the gene matches. The germline V gene encodes CDR1 DFQATT and CDR2 SNEGSKA (reference sequence). The CDR3 has 15 residues. The chain's CDR3 is CSAGQDNYSNQPQHF. The CDR3 region has the DNA TGCAGTGCGGGACAGGACAATTATAGCAATCAGCCCCAGCATTTT.

In regard to this clonotype: A much larger clonotype is one base distant, so this may be a read error. The V and J genes are TRBV5-6 and TRBJ2-3; D is tentatively TRBD1 or TRBD2 (5 bases each). The CDR3 runs 13 residues. Germline values: CDR1 SGHDT, CDR2 YYEEEE. This CDR3 is CAMGKGSTDKQYF. CDR3 bases: TGTGCCATGGGGAAGGGGAGCACAGATAAGCAGTATTTT.

This clonotype was picked up many times. The chain employs TRBV7-2 and TRBJ2-3, with D possibly TRBD2 on 5 matching bases. Germline CDR1 and CDR2: SGHTA and FQGNSA. The CDR3 consists of 16 residues. The V and J ends lost 2 bases and 1 base respectively, with 13 bases between them. As DNA, the CDR3 is TGTGCCAGCAGCTTATCGTCTAGCCGGGGCACAGATACGCAGTATTTT. Its protein product is CASSLSSSRGTDTQYF. Drawing the rest from reference TRBV7-2 and TRBJ2-3, the complete variable domain is GAGVSQSPSNKVTEKGKDVELRCDPISGHTALYWYRQSLGQGLEFLIYFQGNSAPDKSGLPSDRFSAERTGGSVSTLTIQRTQQEDSAVYLCASSLSSSRGTDTQYFGPGTRLTVL.

This clonotype was counted many times. V is TRBV5-1 and J is TRBJ1-5; tentative D call: TRBD1 (5 bases). Trimming took 1 base from V and 6 from J, leaving 11 bases between them. CDR1 and CDR2 (germline): SGHRS, YFSETQ. CDR3 size: 14 residues. The CDR3 spells CASSLLGGRQPQHF. The CDR3 nucleotides read TGCGCCAGCAGCTTGCTGGGGGGACGTCAGCCCCAGCATTTT. Full variable domain (rest looked up from reference TRBV5-1 and TRBJ1-5): KAGVTQTPRYLIKTRGQQVTLSCSPISGHRSVSWYQQTPGQGLQFLFEYFSETQRNKGNFPGRFSGRQFSNSRSEMNVSTLELGDSALYLCASSLLGGRQPQHFGDGTRLSIL.

At least ten counts were recorded for this clonotype. This chain links TRBV5-1 with TRBJ1-4; no reliable D call. CDR1 and CDR2 (germline): SGHRS, YFSETQ. This CDR3 contains 14 residues. The germline V and J ends were trimmed by 4 bases and 7 bases, with 14 bases remaining between them. CDR3 sequence (DNA): TGCGCCAGCAGCCCGTCCCATGGAACTGAAAAACTGTTTTTT. Protein product: CASSPSHGTEKLFF.

This clonotype has at least ten counts. The rearrangement uses TRBV20-1 and TRBJ2-7; a weak D match, TRBD1 (6 bases). CDR3 size: 14 residues. V lost 0 bases to trimming and J lost 0 bases, with 9 bases between them. Germline CDR1 DFQATT, CDR2 SNEGSKA (reference sequence). Here the CDR3 reads CSARDTGNSYEQYF. The CDR3 nucleotides read TGCAGTGCTAGAGATACAGGGAACTCCTACGAGCAGTACTTC.

This clonotype was picked up a small number of times. A much larger clonotype is one base distant, so this may be a read error. The rearrangement joins TRBV7-9 to TRBJ1-5; maybe TRBD1 (5 bases). The CDR3 is 15 amino acids. Germline V gene sequence: CDR1 SEHNR, CDR2 FQNEAQ (reference sequence). CDR3 loop: CASSQGTSSNQHQHF. CDR3 nucleotides: TGTGCCAGCAGCCAAGGGACGTCTAGCAATCAGCACCAGCATTTT.

This clonotype was picked up many times. V and J are TRBV7-6 and TRBJ2-2; D perhaps matches TRBD2 (5 bases). This CDR3 spans 14 amino acids. The ends were cut back, 1 base at V and 8 bases at J, with 11 bases in the middle. Germline V CDR1 and CDR2: SGHVS, FNYEAQ. The CDR3 loop reads CASSLVPGLGELFF. The CDR3 bases are TGTGCCAGCAGCTTAGTACCGGGGTTGGGGGAGCTGTTTTTT.

This clonotype was counted at least ten times. This chain joins TRBV5-1 and TRBJ1-1, with D maybe TRBD1 (6 bases). Trimming shortened V by 0 bases and J by 7 bases, and 10 bases separated the two germline ends. The CDR3 spans 13 residues. Germline CDR1 is SGHRS and CDR2 is YFSETQ. CDR3 sequence reads: CASSLGGQNEAFF. In DNA form, the CDR3 reads TGCGCCAGCAGCTTGGGAGGACAGAATGAAGCTTTCTTT.